These T cell receptor beta chains were read from a single sample in a study of T cells in Graves' hyperthyroidism and ophthalmopathy. TCRdb recomputed calls from the multiplex PCR reads with MiXCR, one row per CDR3 protein. The sample yields approximately 560,000 distinct CDR3 sequences, roughly 46% seen once. Sequencing used peripheral blood or thyroid tissue (not recorded which). The receptors were sampled from a woman aged 18-29 years with Graves' hyperthyroidism. Each CDR3 is given with its conserved first and last residue. A D gene is named only where the DNA matches it firmly. Size tells how often a clone was seen (once, few, many) or the class of an expanded clone, and some rows leave it out.

TGTGCCTGGAGAACTGGACAGATCAACTATGGCTACACCTTC	CAWRTGQINYGYTF	TRBJ1-2	NA	NA	TRBV7-3
TGTGCCAGCAGCTGGACCCCCGCGGGGACCGGGGAGCTGTTTTTT	CASSWTPAGTGELFF	TRBJ2-2	NA	few	TRBV7-9
TGTGCCTGGGTAAAAGGGGGCTCCTACGAGCAGTACTTC	CAWVKGGSYEQYF	TRBJ2-7	NA	NA	TRBV7-6
TGTGCCAGCAGTGCCGGGATTCGGTCCTACGAGCAGTACTTC	CASSAGIRSYEQYF	TRBJ2-7	NA	many	TRBV2
TGTGCCAGCAGCTTGGCAGGACAGGGGGCCCTCAACTATGGCTACACCTTC	CASSLAGQGALNYGYTF	TRBJ1-2	TRBD1	few	TRBV5-4
TGTGCCAGCAGTGGGACGAGTGATGGCTACACCTTC	CASSGTSDGYTF	TRBJ1-2	NA	NA	TRBV2
TGTGCCAGCAGCCAAAATACAGGGGACTCAGGCGAGCAGTACTTC	CASSQNTGDSGEQYF	TRBJ2-7	NA	many	TRBV7-2
TGTGCCAGCAGTTGGGGGAGCCCCCGCGACGAGCAGTACTTC	CASSWGSPRDEQYF	TRBJ2-7	NA	many	TRBV7-2
TGCAGCGTTGAGCGGGAGAACTCCTACGAGCAGTACTTC	CSVERENSYEQYF	TRBJ2-7	TRBD2	many	TRBV29-1
TGTGCCAGCAGCTCACTTGACACACCGATGAACACTGAAGCTTTCTTT	CASSSLDTPMNTEAFF	TRBJ1-1	NA	few	TRBV7-9
TGTGCCACTACCATAGCGGGACAGGAGCAGTACTTC	CATTIAGQEQYF	TRBJ2-7	NA	NA	TRBV7-9
TGCAGCGCTAGACAGGGGGGAGGTGAAGCTTTCTTT	CSARQGGGEAFF	TRBJ1-1	TRBD1	NA	TRBV29-1
TGTGCCAGCAGCCAAGGGATAGGTGGCTACGAGCAGTACTTC	CASSQGIGGYEQYF	TRBJ2-7	NA	NA	TRBV11-3
TGCAGCGTTGAAGAACTAGCGGGAGGAGGGACCGGGGAGCTGTTTTTT	CSVEELAGGGTGELFF	TRBJ2-2	TRBD2	few	TRBV29-1
TGTGCCATCAGTGGCCGGGACGGTGGGGCCATATATTTT	CAISGRDGGAIYF	TRBJ1-3	NA	NA	TRBV10-3
TGTGCCAGCAGTAGGACTTTCCAGTACCAAGAGACCCAGTACTTC	CASSRTFQYQETQYF	TRBJ2-5	NA	NA	TRBV2
TGTGCCAGCAGTACGCGGAGGGGGCAAGAGACCCAGTACTTC	CASSTRRGQETQYF	TRBJ2-5	NA	few	TRBV12-3/TRBV12-4
TGTGCCAGTAGAAGGGAAGGGTTTAATGAAAAACTGTTTTTT	CASRREGFNEKLFF	TRBJ1-4	NA	NA	TRBV19
TGTGCCAGCAGTTACGGTGGGGAGACTGAAGCTTTCTTT	CASSYGGETEAFF	TRBJ1-1	NA	few	TRBV10-3
TGCGCCAGCAGCATAGGACAGTTTAATGAAAAACTGTTTTTT	CASSIGQFNEKLFF	TRBJ1-4	NA	NA	TRBV5-1
TGCAGCGTCGGACAGGGCTCTCAGCCCCAGCATTTT	CSVGQGSQPQHF	TRBJ1-5	TRBD1	NA	TRBV29-1
TGCGCCAGCAGCTTCGGAGCGGGGGTAGCTTTCTTT	CASSFGAGVAFF	TRBJ1-1	NA	NA	TRBV5-1
TGCAGCTCAAGACAGGGCGGTGAAGCTTTCTTT	CSSRQGGEAFF	TRBJ1-1	TRBD1	NA	TRBV29-1
TGTGCCAGCAGCTGGGCGGGACCGAGCAATTCACCCCTCCACTTT	CASSWAGPSNSPLHF	TRBJ1-6	NA	NA	TRBV5-8
TGCGCCAGCTACGAGGTCGGGGAGCTGTTTTTT	CASYEVGELFF	TRBJ2-2	NA	few	TRBV5-1
TGTGCCACCCCTCCTAGGACAGGGGGAATTGGCTACACCTTC	CATPPRTGGIGYTF	TRBJ1-2	TRBD1	NA	TRBV24-1
TGTGCCAGCAGCTCGCGACAGATGGAGAATTCACCCCTCCACTTT	CASSSRQMENSPLHF	TRBJ1-6	NA	few	TRBV7-2
TGTGCCAGCAGTGAAAGGAGGGCAAAGAACACTGAAGCTTTCTTT	CASSERRAKNTEAFF	TRBJ1-1	NA	many	TRBV2
TGTGCCAGTAGTGGGGACAGATCGTTCCTTAATCAGCCCCAGCATTTT	CASSGDRSFLNQPQHF	TRBJ1-5	TRBD1	NA	TRBV19
TGTGCCAGCAGTTTATCAGATAACTATGGCTACACCTTC	CASSLSDNYGYTF	TRBJ1-2	NA	NA	TRBV10-2
TGTGCCAGCAGTTCCCCCGCGACTTGGGTGGAGACCCAGTACTTC	CASSSPATWVETQYF	TRBJ2-5	NA	NA	TRBV12-3/TRBV12-4
TGTGCCAGCAGCAGGGTCGGGGGCAATCAGCCCCAGCATTTT	CASSRVGGNQPQHF	TRBJ1-5	NA	many	TRBV9
TGCAGTGCCAGGACTAGCGGAGGGCTCTTGGGCGAGCAGTACTTC	CSARTSGGLLGEQYF	TRBJ2-7	TRBD2	few	TRBV20-1
TGTGCCAGCAGCTTGGCGCGGGGGCACGATGAAAAACTGTTTTTT	CASSLARGHDEKLFF	TRBJ1-4	NA	many	TRBV7-9
TGTGCCAGCAGCAGATATCCGGGACAGGGGGCGACGGGCTACACCTTC	CASSRYPGQGATGYTF	TRBJ1-2	TRBD1	few	TRBV2
TGCAGTGCTAGAGATCGGATGGGGTTAGCGGGAGGGCCCGAGCAGTACTTC	CSARDRMGLAGGPEQYF	TRBJ2-7	TRBD2	NA	TRBV20-1
TGTGCCACCAGTGATCATGACAGGGGACGGGATGAGCAGTACTTC	CATSDHDRGRDEQYF	TRBJ2-5	TRBD1	few	TRBV24-1
TGTGCCAGCAGCCCCCCTAGCGCCTCCTACGAGCAGTACTTC	CASSPPSASYEQYF	TRBJ2-7	NA	few	TRBV11-2
TGCAGCGTTCAGGGTTTTAACTATGGCTACACCTTC	CSVQGFNYGYTF	TRBJ1-2	NA	few	TRBV29-1
TGCAGTGCTTCGACAGACATAAACACTGAAGCTTTCTTT	CSASTDINTEAFF	TRBJ1-1	NA	once	TRBV20-1
TGTGCCAGCAGCCCCGCAGGGGGAAGCAATCAGCCCCAGCATTTT	CASSPAGGSNQPQHF	TRBJ1-5	TRBD1	few	TRBV7-9
TGTGCCAGCAGCGTCCTCAGGACGGACGAGCAGTACTTC	CASSVLRTDEQYF	TRBJ2-7	NA	few	TRBV7-3
TGTGCCAGCCATAGTCAGGGTTTAGAGACCCAGTACTTC	CASHSQGLETQYF	TRBJ2-5	NA	NA	TRBV7-8
TGTGCCAGCAGTGCTAGCCGGTCGGGTGAGCAGTACTTC	CASSASRSGEQYF	TRBJ2-7	NA	NA	TRBV2
TGTGCCACCAGCGCCACTGGGGCCAACGTCCTGACTTTC	CATSATGANVLTF	TRBJ2-6	NA	many	TRBV24-1
TGTGCCAGCAGTGAACGGACAGTTGGAAGCTACACCTTC	CASSERTVGSYTF	TRBJ1-2	NA	NA	TRBV12-3/TRBV12-4
TGTGCCAGCAGTAAAAGGACAGGCGTCCAAGAGACCCAGTACTTC	CASSKRTGVQETQYF	TRBJ2-5	TRBD1	NA	TRBV5-5
TGTGCCAGCAACAACCCAGGGGGGGGCTGGTATGGCTACACCTTC	CASNNPGGGWYGYTF	TRBJ1-2	TRBD1	NA	TRBV2